This T cell receptor beta chain derives from a study of breast tumors, draining lymph nodes, adjacent tissues. Study findings and constraints: Tumor T cell lymph node origin was a supported hypothesis, not proven.

Each CDR3 protein is one row after TCRdb ran MiXCR on the multiplex PCR reads. The repertoire has about 20,000 distinct CDR3 sequences, 43% of them found once; the top ten carry roughly a fifth. As regards this clonotype: Its cognate antigen is unknown.

The ends were cut back, 8 bases at V and 1 base at J, with 15 bases in the middle. The CDR3 sequence is 15 residues long. Germline loops: CDR1 MNHEY, CDR2 SVGEGT. The sequence came from a female donor with breast cancer. Some clones in this sample may be carry-over from other donors' samples. Sequencing input: breast tumor tissue. This rearrangement joins TRBV6-2 or TRBV6-3 to TRBJ2-4; the D is unclear. The DNA for the CDR3 is TGTGCCAGCGCCGCCGACGGAAGGGCCAAAAACATTCAGTACTTC. This sequence encodes CASAADGRAKNIQYF.